This is a list of T cell receptor beta chains from one sample in a study of blood T cell repertoires in COVID-19. Using immunoSEQ multiplex PCR, the repertoire was profiled, and TCRdb retains in-frame clones only, with some absent. This sample carries about 210,000 clones, about nine tenths of them seen once, and the ten largest clones take around 0.72%. The sequencing input was peripheral blood. The receptors were sampled from a middle-aged man with acute or convalescent COVID-19. CDR3s include the opening cysteine and the closing phenylalanine or tryptophan. A D gene is named only where the DNA matches it firmly. Expanded clones are given a class, and other clones once, few, many or no size at all.

NA,TRBJ2-1,NA,15,TRBV7-8,TGTGCCAGCAGCCTCACTAGCCACGGGTCCAATGAGCAGTTCTTC,CASSLTSHGSNEQFF
TRBD1,TRBJ2-7,NA,15,TRBV5-1,TGCGCCAGCAGCTTTGAAGCAGGGGGTTTCTACGAGCAGTACTTC,CASSFEAGGFYEQYF
NA,TRBJ2-1,NA,13,TRBV24-1,TGTGCCACCAGTGATTTCCTTGGAGTTGAGCAGTTCTTC,CATSDFLGVEQFF
NA,TRBJ1-6,NA,14,TRBV6-2/TRBV6-3,TGTGCCAGCAGTTACTCGAGGTCCTTCGGGGCCCTCCACTTT,CASSYSRSFGALHF
NA,TRBJ2-1,NA,15,TRBV5-4,TGTGCCAGCAGCTTGGCCGCTAACTACCCCCATGAGCAGTTCTTC,CASSLAANYPHEQFF
NA,TRBJ2-7,NA,15,TRBV11-3,TGTGCCAGCAGCTTCGGAGACGAAGGGGCTTACGAGCAGTACTTC,CASSFGDEGAYEQYF
TRBD1,TRBJ1-2,NA,13,TRBV5-1,TGCGCCAGCAGCGTACAGGGGGAGAATGGCTACACCTTC,CASSVQGENGYTF
TRBD1,TRBJ2-5,NA,17,TRBV7-6,TGTGCCAGCAGCTCTCTTCCATTCGACAGGGCCCAAGAGACCCAGTACTTC,CASSSLPFDRAQETQYF
NA,TRBJ2-5,NA,12,TRBV11-3,TGTGCCAGCAGCGAGAGCGTAGGTACCCAGTACTTC,CASSESVGTQYF
NA,TRBJ1-4,NA,15,TRBV5-1,TGCGCCACCTCTTTTAGGGGAGGACAAAATGAAAAACTGTTTTTT,CATSFRGGQNEKLFF
TRBD1,TRBJ2-5,NA,15,TRBV6-1,TGTGCCAGCAGCGAAGATAGGTACAGGGGAGAGACCCAGTACTTC,CASSEDRYRGETQYF
NA,TRBJ1-2,NA,12,TRBV6-5,TGTGCCAGCATGAAGGGGCTCGGTGGCTACACCTTC,CASMKGLGGYTF
NA,TRBJ1-4,NA,17,TRBV9,TGTGCCAGCAACCAGGGTAGAGTTCCCTCAACTAATGAAAAACTGTTTTTT,CASNQGRVPSTNEKLFF
TRBD1,TRBJ1-2,NA,14,TRBV10-3,TGTGCCATCAGTGGTGGACAGGGCCTTTATGGCTACACCTTC,CAISGGQGLYGYTF
NA,TRBJ2-2,NA,17,TRBV11-2,TGTGCCAGCAGCCCCAGACATGGCGGAGGTGGGACCGGGGAGCTGTTTTTT,CASSPRHGGGGTGELFF
NA,TRBJ2-2,NA,14,TRBV5-4,TGTGCCAGCAGCTCAGCTAGAAATACCGGGGAGCTGTTTTTT,CASSSARNTGELFF
NA,TRBJ2-7,few,14,TRBV10-1,TGCGCCAGCAGTGGAGGAGGCGCAGCCTACGAGCAGTACTTC,CASSGGGAAYEQYF
NA,TRBJ2-1,NA,14,TRBV2,TGTGCCAGCTTGGAGGCCTACTCCTACAATGAGCAGTTCTTC,CASLEAYSYNEQFF
TRBD2,TRBJ2-1,few,13,TRBV2,TGTGCCAGCAGGGGGACTAGTTCCCAAGGGGAGTTCTTC,CASRGTSSQGEFF